Listed here are 5 T cell receptor beta chains from one sample, sequenced in a study of CD8 T cells in Susac syndrome. Random hexamers were used to reverse transcribe an amount of about 0.5 to 1 ug RNA. MiXCR, applied by TCRdb to the immunoSEQ multiplex PCR reads, yields one record per CDR3 protein. Of some 180,000 distinct CDR3 sequences in the sample, roughly 91% are singletons; the top ten hold 0.087%. The sequenced material came from CD4+ T cells from PBMCs. The receptors originated from a human donor with Susac syndrome.

This clonotype was seen a few times. The chain is built from TRBV5-1 and TRBJ2-3, with D possibly being TRBD1 or TRBD2 (5 bases each). V was cut by 0 bases and J by 2 bases, with 16 bases left in between. CDR3 length equals 17 residues. Germline V gene data show CDR1 as SGHRS and CDR2 as YFSETQ. The CDR3 DNA is TGCGCCAGCAGCTTGGGGGGGAAAAGCAGAAACACAGATACGCAGTATTTT. Residues: CASSLGGKSRNTDTQYF.

V gene TRBV6-1 combines with J gene TRBJ1-3, with D uncertain. The CDR3 spans 12 residues. Germline CDR1 MNHNS, CDR2 SASEGT. V lost 2 bases and J lost 4, with 3 bases in between. The CDR3 region has the DNA TGTGCCAGCAGTGAATTCGGAAACACCATATATTTT. Translated: CASSEFGNTIYF.

The CDR3 reads CASSLGGTGYNEQFF. CDR3 DNA: TGCGCCAGCAGCTTGGGGGGGACGGGCTACAATGAGCAGTTCTTC. The rearrangement joins TRBV5-1 to TRBJ2-1, with D perhaps assigned TRBD1 or TRBD2 (5 bases each). V was clipped by 0 bases and J by 3 bases, with 10 bases between them. Germline V lookup: CDR1 SGHRS, CDR2 YFSETQ. This CDR3 has 15 amino acids. The whole variable domain, filled in from reference TRBV5-1 and TRBJ2-1, reads KAGVTQTPRYLIKTRGQQVTLSCSPISGHRSVSWYQQTPGQGLQFLFEYFSETQRNKGNFPGRFSGRQFSNSRSEMNVSTLELGDSALYLCASSLGGTGYNEQFFGPGTRLTVL.

The V gene is TRBV6-2 or TRBV6-3, the J gene TRBJ2-7, with 11 bases matching TRBD2. This CDR3 is built from 15 residues. Looked up from germline, CDR1 is MNHEY and CDR2 is SVGEGT. The trim removed 6 bases at V and 4 bases at J, leaving 8 bases unmatched. Here the CDR3 DNA reads TGTGCCAGCAGCGAGGGACTAGCGGACACGTACGAGCAGTACTTC. Encoded protein: CASSEGLADTYEQYF.

The gene calls are TRBV27 and TRBJ2-5; 8 positions agree with TRBD2. The CDR3 sequence is 15 residues long. V dropped 5 bases and J dropped 5; count of bases not matched to a gene: 10. Germline V gives CDR1 MNHEY, CDR2 SMNVEV (reference sequence). CDR3 coding DNA: TGTGCCAGCAGTCTAGAGGGCGGGGGGTGGGAGACCCAGTACTTC. It translates to CASSLEGGGWETQYF.